The 6 T cell receptor beta chains reported below all come from one sample, sequenced in a study of control samples from healthy donors and cancer patients. Assay: immunoSEQ multiplex PCR; the TCRdb copy retains only in-frame clones and omits some. The sample shows about 270,000 clones, over 70% of them seen only once. Sequenced input: PBMCs. The source of these receptors is a woman aged 55-69 years with lung cancer.

The gene calls are TRBV7-9 and TRBJ2-2; D may correspond to TRBD1 or TRBD2 (5 bases each). The V gene lost 5 bases and the J gene lost 7 bases, with 20 bases spanning the gap. This CDR3 has 16 amino acids. Germline loops: CDR1 SEHNR, CDR2 FQNEAQ (reference sequence). The CDR3: CASSRLGTGMNGELFF. The CDR3 DNA sequence: TGTGCCAGCAGCCGGTTGGGGACGGGGATGAACGGGGAGCTGTTTTTT.

This sequence joins TRBV6-1 and TRBJ1-1; no reliable D call. With 3 bases removed from V and 1 base from J, the gap between germline ends came to 6 bases. Germline CDR1 and CDR2: MNHNS and SASEGT. This CDR3 is built from 13 residues. The CDR3 sequence: CASSERGNTEAFF. CDR3 nucleotides: TGTGCCAGCAGTGAGAGAGGGAACACTGAAGCTTTCTTT.

The rearrangement uses TRBV5-1 and TRBJ2-3, with 7 bases aligning to TRBD2. The germline V gene encodes CDR1 SGHRS and CDR2 YFSETQ. This CDR3 contains 13 residues. The junction had 5 bases not matched to a gene; V was cut back by 4 bases and J by 6 bases. CDR3 nucleotide sequence: TGCGCCAGCAGCGACCTGCGGGGGGATACGCAGTATTTT. It yields the protein CASSDLRGDTQYF.

The J gene is TRBJ2-2, the V gene TRBV28; unclear D gene. The CDR3 is made up of 15 amino acids. Germline CDR1 MDHEN, CDR2 SYDVKM. Trimming pared 3 bases from V and 4 bases from J, leaving 12 bases between. The CDR3 sequence: CASSFGRPTTGELFF. The CDR3 DNA sequence: TGTGCCAGCAGTTTCGGCAGGCCAACCACCGGGGAGCTGTTTTTT.

The chain combines TRBV2 with TRBJ2-2; a possible D gene is TRBD2 (5 bases). The V end lost 6 bases, the J end lost 8 bases, and 16 bases lay between the germline ends. The CDR3 spans 14 residues. Per the germline V gene, CDR1 is SNHLY and CDR2 is FYNNEI. The CDR3: CASSTGNAFGELFF. CDR3 coding DNA: TGTGCCAGCAGCACCGGGAACGCCTTTGGGGAGCTGTTTTTT.

The chain uses TRBV15 and TRBJ2-2; D call uncertain. CDR1 is LNHNV and CDR2 is YYDKDF in the germline V gene (reference sequence). The CDR3 covers 15 residues. V was shortened by 0 bases and J by 6 bases, with 11 bases between the two germline ends. In DNA form, the CDR3 reads TGTGCCACCAGCAGAGATCGTGGTGGAGCCGGGGAGCTGTTTTTT. Protein: CATSRDRGGAGELFF.